Shown below are 17 T cell receptor beta chains from a single sample sequenced in a study of T cell responses to AZD1222 COVID-19 vaccine. Sequenced by immunoSEQ multiplex PCR; TCRdb stores in-frame clones only, minus some. Of 45,000 to 60,000 clones in the sample, 86% are singletons; the top ten hold 16%. Here the sequenced sample was peripheral blood, taken on day 0 of AZD1222 vaccination. The receptors originated from an adult in good health.

V is TRBV6-6 and J is TRBJ2-7; D call uncertain. The CDR3 has 13 residues. CDR1 is MNHNY, CDR2 SVGAGI, per germline (reference sequence). Between the trimmed V and J ends, which lost 2 bases and 0 bases, there was a span of 5 bases. The CDR3 DNA reads TGTGCCAGCAGTTACGCAAGCTCCTACGAGCAGTACTTC. Translation: CASSYASSYEQYF.

V is TRBV28 and J is TRBJ1-6; TRBD1 matches 7 bases. The CDR3 totals 16 residues. Germline lookup yields CDR1 MDHEN and CDR2 SYDVKM. The V and J ends lost 4 bases and 7 bases, in that order; junction bases with no gene match: 10. The CDR3 here is CASSSGADRLNSPLHF. The DNA for the CDR3 is TGTGCCAGCAGTTCGGGGGCGGACAGGTTAAATTCACCCCTCCACTTT.

V gene TRBV28 combines with J gene TRBJ1-3, with D tentatively TRBD1 (5 bases). CDR1 and CDR2 (germline): MDHEN, SYDVKM. The ends were cut back, 5 bases at V and 9 bases at J, with 17 bases in the middle. The CDR3 is 14 amino acids. CDR3 protein: CASSPPGTAVTIYF. CDR3 nucleotides: TGTGCCAGCAGTCCACCCGGGACCGCTGTCACCATATATTTT.

The chain has TRBV6-1 and TRBJ1-1; the D gene is possibly TRBD1 (5 bases). The V end was cut by 2 bases, the J end by 4 bases, with 14 bases between. There are 15 residues in the CDR3. Germline V gene sequence: CDR1 MNHNS, CDR2 SASEGT. CDR3: CASSEPGVVGTEAFF. The CDR3 DNA reads TGTGCCAGCAGTGAACCGGGGGTTGTTGGCACTGAAGCTTTCTTT.

Only one count was recorded for this clone. The V gene is TRBV9, the J gene TRBJ2-2; TRBD2 matches 8 bases. J was trimmed by 4 bases and V by 0 bases; bases with no gene match: 8. CDR3 length equals 17 residues. The germline V gene has CDR1 SGDLS and CDR2 YYNGEE. The CDR3 DNA follows: TGTGCCAGCAGCGTAGTGACGGGAGGGATGCCCACCGGGGAGCTGTTTTTT. It is translated as CASSVVTGGMPTGELFF.

The chain is built from TRBV28 and TRBJ1-5, with a weak D call TRBD1 (6 bases). Germline V gives CDR1 MDHEN, CDR2 SYDVKM. This CDR3 region has 17 residues. Deletions cut 2 bases from V and 0 bases from J, with 14 bases between. The CDR3 nucleotides are TGTGCCAGCAGTTTAATACCGACAGGCGATAGCAATCAGCCCCAGCATTTT. It translates to CASSLIPTGDSNQPQHF.

The V and J genes are TRBV6-5 and TRBJ2-7; 9 nucleotides agree with TRBD1. The V gene end was trimmed by 7 bases and the J gene end by 6 bases; junction bases not matched to a gene: 10. The germline gives CDR1 MNHEY, CDR2 SVGAGI. This CDR3 has 14 residues. The CDR3, as DNA: TGTGCCAGCAAAGTGGTAGGGACAGGGCTCGAGCAGTACTTC. Translation: CASKVVGTGLEQYF.

The DNA for the CDR3 is TGCGCCAGCAGTCCGAAGCGACAGGGATCACCCCTCCACTTT. It codes for CASSPKRQGSPLHF. This chain links TRBV23-1 with TRBJ1-6; the match to TRBD1 covers 7 bases. TRBV23-1 is classed as an ORF, of uncertain function. Germline trimming cut 4 bases from V and 10 bases from J; bases unmatched to any gene: 7. The length of the CDR3 is 14 residues.

V usage is TRBV5-4 and J usage is TRBJ2-5; no definite D call. The CDR3 runs to 11 residues. From germline, CDR1 is SGHNT and CDR2 YYREEE (reference sequence). Between the trimmed V and J ends, which lost 2 bases and 2 bases, there was a span of 1 base. CDR3 nucleotide sequence: TGTGCCAGCAGCTTACAAGAGACCCAGTACTTC. Residues: CASSLQETQYF.

The chain links TRBV2 to TRBJ1-2; D remains unclear. Germline CDR1 reads SNHLY; CDR2 reads FYNNEI. The CDR3 runs 15 residues. V gave up 7 bases and J gave up 4 bases, with 19 bases separating them. CDR3 sequence: CASTITDPSLYGYTF. CDR3 DNA: TGTGCCAGCACGATAACAGATCCTTCCCTCTATGGCTACACCTTC.

The CDR3 loop is CASSFNDYTGELFF. CDR3 sequence (DNA): TGTGCCAGTAGTTTCAACGACTACACCGGGGAGCTGTTTTTT. The chain carries TRBV19 and TRBJ2-2; no firm D call. The germline CDR1 and CDR2 sequences are LNHDA and SQIVND (reference sequence). V was cut by 5 bases and J by 3 bases, with 10 bases left in between. The CDR3 sequence is 14 residues long.

The genes are TRBV18 and TRBJ2-3, with D uncertain. The CDR3 extends over 14 amino acids. Trimming cost V 3 bases and J 0 bases, with 7 bases left between them. From germline, CDR1 is KGHSH and CDR2 LQKENI. The CDR3 DNA follows: TGTGCCAGCTCACCCCGAAACAGCACAGATACGCAGTATTTT. Translation gives CASSPRNSTDTQYF.

The J gene is TRBJ2-1, the V gene TRBV6-2 or TRBV6-3, with 11 bases matching TRBD2. This CDR3 spans 16 amino acids. J was trimmed by 5 bases and V by 2 bases; bases with no gene match: 5. Germline V CDR1 and CDR2: MNHEY, SVGEGT. CDR3 sequence (DNA): TGTGCCAGCAGTTACGCTCCTAGCGGGAGGAACAATGAGCAGTTCTTC. Its translation: CASSYAPSGRNNEQFF.

The V gene is TRBV27, the J gene TRBJ2-7; TRBD2 is a possible D gene (6 bases). CDR3 length: 14 amino acids. The V end lost 6 bases, the J end lost 0 bases, and 12 bases lay between the germline ends. CDR1 MNHEY and CDR2 SMNVEV come from the germline V gene (reference sequence). The CDR3 loop reads CASSSPGLSYEQYF. The CDR3 DNA follows: TGTGCCAGCAGCTCACCGGGACTCTCCTACGAGCAGTACTTC.

A single count supports this clone. This sequence joins TRBV5-1 and TRBJ1-1, with D maybe TRBD1 (5 bases). The V end lost 3 bases, the J end lost 1 base, and 13 bases lay between the germline ends. The CDR3 is 15 residues long. In germline, CDR1 is SGHRS, CDR2 YFSETQ. The CDR3: CASSSTTVTNTEAFF. CDR3 nucleotide sequence: TGCGCCAGCAGCTCGACGACAGTCACGAACACTGAAGCTTTCTTT.

The rearrangement uses TRBV28 and TRBJ2-7, with 8 bases matching TRBD2. The junction had 3 bases not matched to a gene; V was cut back by 5 bases and J by 3 bases. The CDR3 totals 13 residues. CDR1 and CDR2 (germline): MDHEN, SYDVKM. CDR3 protein: CASSEAGDYEQYF. The CDR3 coding sequence is TGTGCCAGCAGTGAAGCGGGGGACTACGAGCAGTACTTC. Variable domain in full (rest from reference TRBV28 and TRBJ2-7): DVKVTQSSRYLVKRTGEKVFLECVQDMDHENMFWYRQDPGLGLRLIYFSYDVKMKEKGDIPEGYSVSREKKERFSLILESASTNQTSMYLCASSEAGDYEQYFGPGTRLTVT.

This clone was observed a handful of times. The chain has TRBV6-5 and TRBJ2-1, with D unresolved. The V gene's germline CDR1 is MNHEY and CDR2 SVGAGI. This CDR3 has 16 residues. Trimming shortened V by 0 bases and J by 0 bases, and 9 bases separated the two germline ends. CDR3 sequence reads: CASSYSGLSSYNEQFF. DNA for the CDR3: TGTGCCAGCAGTTACTCCGGGCTTAGCTCCTACAATGAGCAGTTCTTC.